The entry below describes one T cell receptor (beta chain). Its antigen is currently unknown. These data are taken from a study of monozygotic twins with inflammatory bowel disease. Overall study results and limits: Inverse Simpson values showed less TCRbeta diversity in IBD patients than in their healthy co-twins.

CDR3 length: 13 amino acids. The germline V gene encodes CDR1 SNHLY and CDR2 FYNNEI. With the 5' RACE reads reprocessed, TCRdb shows one record per CDR3 protein and no DNA. In all, the sample yields 210,000 or so distinct CDR3 sequences. This receptor was identified in a human donor with ulcerative colitis or Crohn's disease, or a healthy co-twin of an affected twin (not recorded which). This chain connects TRBV2 to TRBJ2-1; TCRdb's D gene call, TRBD2, goes unchecked for lack of DNA. Sample: blood. CDR3 protein: CASSPTSFNEQFF.